This T cell receptor (beta chain) comes out of a study of blood T cell repertoires in COVID-19. Across the whole study: Some COVID-19 samples were acute and others convalescent; all came from the United States, Italy and Spain. Sources were T cells, B-cell-depleted T cells, or PBMCs; the material itself was cDNA or gDNA.

This CDR3 has 15 residues. Looked up from germline, CDR1 is MGHRA and CDR2 is YSYEKL. The J segment lost 5 bases and the V segment lost 0 bases, leaving 6 bases of the junction unmatched. In the authors' workflow: Counts of nucleated cells, estimated from reference gene primer amplification, were obtained. Libraries were prepared by immunoSEQ multiplex PCR; TCRdb keeps only in-frame clonotypes and omits some of them. V, J and clone size derive from that table, while D and trimming were established from the DNA sequence. Among hundreds of thousands of clones listed, roughly 90% were seen once. The specimen sequenced was PBMCs or T cells enriched from blood (not recorded which). This clonotype originated in a woman between 18 and 30 years old with acute COVID-19. J is TRBJ1-2 and V is TRBV4-1; 7 nucleotides match TRBD1. The CDR3 sequence is CASSQDSRQGYGYTF. CDR3 bases: TGCGCCAGCAGCCAAGATAGTCGACAGGGTTATGGCTACACCTTC.